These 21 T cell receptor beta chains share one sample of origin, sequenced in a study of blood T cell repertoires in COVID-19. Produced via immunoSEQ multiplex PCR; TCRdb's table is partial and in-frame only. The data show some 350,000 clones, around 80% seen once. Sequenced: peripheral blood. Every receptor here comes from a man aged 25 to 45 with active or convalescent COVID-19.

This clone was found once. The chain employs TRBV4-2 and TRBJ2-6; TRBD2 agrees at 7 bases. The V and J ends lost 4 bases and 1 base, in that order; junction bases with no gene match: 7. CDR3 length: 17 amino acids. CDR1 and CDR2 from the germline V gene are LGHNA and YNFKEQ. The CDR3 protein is CASSRGTTASGANVLTF. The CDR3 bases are TGTGCCAGCAGCCGCGGGACTACAGCGTCTGGGGCCAACGTCCTGACTTTC.

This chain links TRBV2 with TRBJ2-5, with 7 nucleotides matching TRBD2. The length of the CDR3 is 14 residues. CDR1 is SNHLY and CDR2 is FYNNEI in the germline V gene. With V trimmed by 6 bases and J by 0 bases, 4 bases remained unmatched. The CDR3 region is CASRGGTNQETQYF. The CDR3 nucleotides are TGTGCCAGCAGGGGGGGGACTAACCAAGAGACCCAGTACTTC. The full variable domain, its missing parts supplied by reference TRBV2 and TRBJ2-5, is EPEVTQTPSHQVTQMGQEVILRCVPISNHLYFYWYRQILGQKVEFLVSFYNNEISEKSEIFDDQFSVERPDGSNFTLKIRSTKLEDSAMYFCASRGGTNQETQYFGPGTRLLVL.

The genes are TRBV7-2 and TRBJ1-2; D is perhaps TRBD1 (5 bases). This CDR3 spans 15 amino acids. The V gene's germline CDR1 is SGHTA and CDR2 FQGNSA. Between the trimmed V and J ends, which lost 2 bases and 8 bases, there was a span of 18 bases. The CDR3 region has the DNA TGTGCCAGCAGCTTATGGGGGGACGGAGCTAAAGGCTACACCTTC. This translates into CASSLWGDGAKGYTF.

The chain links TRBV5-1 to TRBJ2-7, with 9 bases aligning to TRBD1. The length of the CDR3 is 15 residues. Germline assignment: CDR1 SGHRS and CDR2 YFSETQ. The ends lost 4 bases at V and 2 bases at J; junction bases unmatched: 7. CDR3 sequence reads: CASSPRTGETYEQYF. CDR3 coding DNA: TGCGCCAGCAGCCCCCGGACAGGGGAAACCTACGAGCAGTACTTC.

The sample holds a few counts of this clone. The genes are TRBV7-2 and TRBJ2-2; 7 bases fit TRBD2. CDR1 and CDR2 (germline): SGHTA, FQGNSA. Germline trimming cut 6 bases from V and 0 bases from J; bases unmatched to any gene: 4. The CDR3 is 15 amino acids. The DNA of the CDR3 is TGTGCCAGCAGACTGGGACTATCGAACACCGGGGAGCTGTTTTTT. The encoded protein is CASRLGLSNTGELFF. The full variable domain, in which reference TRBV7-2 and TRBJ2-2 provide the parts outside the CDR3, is GAGVSQSPSNKVTEKGKDVELRCDPISGHTALYWYRQSLGQGLEFLIYFQGNSAPDKSGLPSDRFSAERTGGSVSTLTIQRTQQEDSAVYLCASRLGLSNTGELFFGEGSRLTVL.

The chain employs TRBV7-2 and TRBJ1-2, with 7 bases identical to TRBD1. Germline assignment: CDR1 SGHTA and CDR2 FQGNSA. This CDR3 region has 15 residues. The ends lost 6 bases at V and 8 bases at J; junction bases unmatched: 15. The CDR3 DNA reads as TGTGCCAGCAGTATCGGTACAGGGGTGAGGCTGGGCTACACCTTC. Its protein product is CASSIGTGVRLGYTF.

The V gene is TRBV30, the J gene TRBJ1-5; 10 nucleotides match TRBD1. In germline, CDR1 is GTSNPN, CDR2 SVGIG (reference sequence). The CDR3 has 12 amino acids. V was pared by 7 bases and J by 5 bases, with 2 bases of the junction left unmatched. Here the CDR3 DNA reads TGTGCCTCCGGGACAGGGGATCAGCCCCAGCATTTT. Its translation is CASGTGDQPQHF.

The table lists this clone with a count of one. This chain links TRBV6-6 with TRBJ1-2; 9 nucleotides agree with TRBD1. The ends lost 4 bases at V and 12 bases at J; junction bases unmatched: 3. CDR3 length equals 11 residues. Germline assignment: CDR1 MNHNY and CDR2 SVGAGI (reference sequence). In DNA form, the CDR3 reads TGTGCCAGCAGTTTTGGACAGGGGCACACCTTC. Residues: CASSFGQGHTF.

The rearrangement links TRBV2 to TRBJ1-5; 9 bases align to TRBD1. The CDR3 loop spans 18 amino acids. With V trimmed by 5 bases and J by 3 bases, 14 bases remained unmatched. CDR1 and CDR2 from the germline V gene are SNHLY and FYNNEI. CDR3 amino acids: CASSPGQGLVGINQPQHF. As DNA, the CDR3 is TGTGCCAGCAGTCCGGGACAGGGACTTGTTGGGATCAATCAGCCCCAGCATTTT.

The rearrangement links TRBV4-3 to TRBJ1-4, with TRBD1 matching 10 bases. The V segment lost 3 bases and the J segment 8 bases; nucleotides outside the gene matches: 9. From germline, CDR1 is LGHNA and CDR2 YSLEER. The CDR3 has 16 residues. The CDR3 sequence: CASSQSRQGAQEKLFF. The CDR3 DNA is TGCGCCAGCAGCCAGAGTAGACAGGGGGCACAAGAAAAACTGTTTTTT.

The CDR3 bases are TGTGCCAGCAGCTTAAGGGGGATCTTTAACTATGGCTACACCTTC. It specifies CASSLRGIFNYGYTF. The chain links TRBV7-2 to TRBJ1-2; a possible D gene is TRBD1 (6 bases). The V end lost 2 bases, the J end lost 1 base, and 11 bases lay between the germline ends. The CDR3 is 15 residues long. Germline CDR1 SGHTA, CDR2 FQGNSA.

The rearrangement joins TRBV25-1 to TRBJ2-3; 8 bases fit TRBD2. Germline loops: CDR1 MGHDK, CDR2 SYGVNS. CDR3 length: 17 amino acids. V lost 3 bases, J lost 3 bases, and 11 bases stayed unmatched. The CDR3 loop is CASSDRRTSRRTDTQYF. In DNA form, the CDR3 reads TGTGCCAGCAGTGACCGCCGGACTAGCCGCCGTACAGATACGCAGTATTTT. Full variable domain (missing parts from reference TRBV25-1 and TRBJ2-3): EADIYQTPRYLVIGTGKKITLECSQTMGHDKMYWYQQDPGMELHLIHYSYGVNSTEKGDLSSESTVSRIRTEHFPLTLESARPSHTSQYLCASSDRRTSRRTDTQYFGPGTRLTVL.

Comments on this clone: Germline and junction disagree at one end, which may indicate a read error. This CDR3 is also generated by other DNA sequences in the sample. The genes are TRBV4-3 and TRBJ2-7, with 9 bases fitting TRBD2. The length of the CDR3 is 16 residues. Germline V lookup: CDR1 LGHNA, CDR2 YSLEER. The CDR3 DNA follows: TGCGCCAGCAGCCAGACCCTAGCGGGGAGCTCCTACGAGCAATACTTC. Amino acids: CASSQTLAGSSYEQYF.

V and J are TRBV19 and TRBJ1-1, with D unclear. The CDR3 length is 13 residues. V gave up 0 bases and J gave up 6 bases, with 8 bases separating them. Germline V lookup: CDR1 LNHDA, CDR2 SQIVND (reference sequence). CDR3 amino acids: CASSIERESEAFF. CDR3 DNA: TGTGCCAGTAGTATAGAGCGGGAATCTGAAGCTTTCTTT.

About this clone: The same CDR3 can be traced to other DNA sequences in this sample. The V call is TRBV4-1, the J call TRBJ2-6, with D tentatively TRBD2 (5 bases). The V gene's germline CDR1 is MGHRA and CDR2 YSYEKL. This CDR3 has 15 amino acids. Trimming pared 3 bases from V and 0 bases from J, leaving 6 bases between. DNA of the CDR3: TGCGCCAGCAGCCAGGACTCCTCTGGGGCCAACGTCCTGACTTTC. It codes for CASSQDSSGANVLTF.

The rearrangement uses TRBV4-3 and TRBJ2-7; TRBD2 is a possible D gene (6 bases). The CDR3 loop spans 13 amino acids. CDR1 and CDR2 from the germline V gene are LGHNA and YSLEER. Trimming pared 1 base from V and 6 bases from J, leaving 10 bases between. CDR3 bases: TGCGCCAGCAGCCAAGCGGCGGGGCCCGAGCAGTACTTC. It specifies CASSQAAGPEQYF.

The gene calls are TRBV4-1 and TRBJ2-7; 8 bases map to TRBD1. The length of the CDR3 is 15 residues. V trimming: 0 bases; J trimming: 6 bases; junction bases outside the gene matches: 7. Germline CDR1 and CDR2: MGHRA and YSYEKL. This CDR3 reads CASSQEPAGGSEQYF. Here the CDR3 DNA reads TGCGCCAGCAGCCAAGAACCAGCAGGGGGCAGCGAGCAGTACTTC.

This chain's CDR3 is CASSRQGEGTEAFF. CDR3 sequence (DNA): TGTGCCAGCAGCCGACAGGGGGAAGGCACTGAAGCTTTCTTT. The chain couples TRBV7-9 to TRBJ1-1, with 9 bases lining up with TRBD1. The V and J ends lost 5 bases and 4 bases, in that order; junction bases with no gene match: 5. Germline-derived CDR1 and CDR2 are SEHNR and FQNEAQ (reference sequence). The CDR3 extends over 14 amino acids.

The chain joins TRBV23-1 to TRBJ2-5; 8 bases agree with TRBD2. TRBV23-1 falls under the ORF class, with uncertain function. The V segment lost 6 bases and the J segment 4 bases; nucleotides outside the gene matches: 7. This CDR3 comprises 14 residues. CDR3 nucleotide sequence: TGCGCCAGCAGGGGCGGGGGGAATCCAGAGACCCAGTACTTC. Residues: CASRGGGNPETQYF.

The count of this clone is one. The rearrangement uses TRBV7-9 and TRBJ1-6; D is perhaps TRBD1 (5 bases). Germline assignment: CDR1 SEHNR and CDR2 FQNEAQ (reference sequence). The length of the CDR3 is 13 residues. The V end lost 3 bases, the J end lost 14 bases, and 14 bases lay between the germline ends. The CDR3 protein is CASSLTRKGTLHF. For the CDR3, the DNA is TGTGCCAGCAGCTTGACACGGAAGGGGACCCTCCACTTT.

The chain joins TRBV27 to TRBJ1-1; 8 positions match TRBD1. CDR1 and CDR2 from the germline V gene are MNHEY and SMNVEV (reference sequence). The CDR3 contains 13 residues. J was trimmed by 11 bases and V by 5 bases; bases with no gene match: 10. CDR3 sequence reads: CASSTTGARGAFF. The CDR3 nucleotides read TGTGCCAGCAGTACGACAGGGGCAAGGGGGGCTTTCTTT.